This TCR beta chain was identified in a study of shared clonotypes between healthy human individuals (dated by TCRdb to 2020 to 2022). Describing the broader study: The cohort included a few men and a couple of women between 18 and 49 years of age. Per donor, three plates each were used for CD4 naive and CD4 memory, two for CD8 naive, and one for CD8 memory. To estimate repertoire size and how much clonotypes are shared between individuals, the study performed deep sequencing of blood TCR repertoires from a few healthy adults. To increase sequencing depth and limit assay-specific biases, TCR repertoire library preparation and sequencing were carried out by different laboratories using diverse techniques. Between about 0.9 and 10 billion PBMCs per donor were obtained by leukapheresis. The paper as a whole reports these results and caveats: Larger estimated clonotype richness was generally found for naive subsets than for memory subsets. The genetic and exposure-history diversity represented was limited by the small number of donors. Pairwise subsampling indicated that sequencing depth was expected to affect the degree of clonotype sharing among donors. Sampling was restricted to blood, and TCR repertoires in tissue are likely to differ from TCR repertoires in blood. Clonotypes shared by all four sorted-subset donors showed higher generation probabilities than non-shared clonotypes. About 5% of naive CD4, around 3.6% of naive CD8, about 2.5% of memory CD4, and less than 0.45% of memory CD8 clonotypes were shared across several donors. Rarefaction of sorted-subset datasets indicated incomplete sequencing despite the large sequencing depth.

Donors were healthy HIV-negative adults with no recently reported acute infections or vaccinations. Every donor was a Caucasian adult residing in Nashville, Tennessee, USA. Magnetic negative selection was used to enrich CD4+ T cells, after which naive cells were positively selected on CD45RA and the negative fraction became the memory subset. Blood was obtained by leukapheresis, after which PBMCs were separated by Ficoll-Histopaque density gradient centrifugation and cryopreserved in liquid nitrogen vapor phase. Analytical flow cytometry was used to check the purity and quantity of every magnetically sorted T cell population. Genomic DNA was isolated from each sorted fraction and quantified by UV absorbance on a Nanodrop 2000c. The cysteine opens and the phenylalanine closes a CDR3 of 15 amino acids. The read is trimmed to its CDR3 DNA, 45 bases read in frame from base 1. V and J are truncated by 6 bases and 4 bases respectively, leaving an intervening sequence of 15 bases. CDR1 and CDR2 are read off the germline V gene as SNHLY and FYNNEI.

Using the deep immunoSEQ assay, multiplex PCR amplified TCR CDR3 regions from genomic DNA. Genomic DNA extracted from each cell subset was distributed evenly over all wells of several immunoSEQ 96-well plates, and each plate served as one replicate. For sorted subsets, each replicate PCR was loaded with about 200 ng genomic DNA, equivalent to about 30,000 T cell genomes. Purified libraries were quantified with a Qubit 3.0 fluorometer, sized on a Bioanalyzer 2100, and re-quantified with the KAPA Library Quantification kit. Each immunoSEQ 96-well plate was sequenced on its own single-read 150-cycle Illumina NextSeq 550 flow cell. For the original study's pipeline: The immunoSEQ output contained only junctional sequences without quality scores, so filtering could not match that applied to full-length reads. Sequences were annotated with PyIR, a Python wrapper for IgBLAST v1.9, using IMGT germline references to assign V/J genes and CDR3. Reads with weak V/J assignments (E-value above 1e-6), missing CDR3, stop codons, out-of-frame junctions, or ambiguous translated residues were removed. V3J clonotypes were defined as sequences sharing an identical inferred V gene, J gene, and CDR3 amino acid sequence. Percentage overlap between repertoires was calculated by dividing the number of shared unique clonotypes by the size of the smaller repertoire. Three approaches were used to assess repertoire richness: RTK rarefaction, the Chao1 estimator, and Recon v2.1 estimates of unobserved clonotypes. For all TCRbeta clonotypes obtained by the gDNA method from a handful of donors, generation probabilities were computed with OLGA. TCRdb mirrors the immuneACCESS table, restricted to in-frame sequences. Some clones are absent from its copies; in checked studies, under half trace to an unresolved V gene, and the reason for the others is unknown. The V and J calls and clone size come from that table; D and trimming were worked out from the DNA. Present in this sample are 1.5 million to 1.9 million clones, 95% to 99% of which were seen just once. The ten largest clones add up to roughly 0.42% of the sample.

About this clone itself: Its recognized antigen is unknown. Per-base qualities were not stored, and no clone one base away is much larger.

The sequenced material came from naive CD4+ T cells sorted from blood. According to the study, the label for this sample's cell subset or site signals: CD45RA+ positively selected. The source of this sequence is a man aged 25-45 years in good health. The V and J segments used are TRBV2 and TRBJ2-2; the D region possibly corresponds to TRBD2 (6 bases align). CDR3 reads: CASRPNRELTGELFF. The DNA reads TGTGCCAGCAGACCGAATCGGGAGCTCACCGGGGAGCTGTTTTTT.